This record covers a single TCR beta chain. This clone was seen more than once but under ten times. Its antigen is not yet known. Qualities for individual bases were not recorded, and no much larger clone is one base off. The junction shows trimming of 4 bases on V and 6 bases on J, and the gene matches do not reach 3 bases of it. The CDR3 holds 14 amino acids from the cysteine to the phenylalanine. Only the CDR3 DNA stays, 42 bases, in frame from base 1. The germline V gene gives CDR1 as SGHTA and CDR2 as FQGTGA. The data were taken from a study of technical replicates of blood from several donors (dated by TCRdb to between 2016 and 2019). Library method: the immunoSEQ multiplex PCR assay. The table comes from immuneACCESS by way of TCRdb, which keeps in-frame sequences with V and J called. Part of the clones is missing from these tables; in studies checked, under half for an unresolved V gene and the rest for unknown reasons. This sample gives approximately 79,000 clones in total; about 95% of them show up just once. Approximately 0.25% of the sample belongs to the ten largest clones.

The source material was T cells isolated from PBMCs. The source of this sequence is a human donor in good health. The rearrangement combines TRBV7-3 with TRBJ1-6, with TRBD1 matching 7 junction bases. The nucleotides read TGTGCCAGCAGCTCGGGACAGCGTAATTCACCCCTCCACTTT. This is translated as CASSSGQRNSPLHF. Supplemented by the reference TRBV7-3 and TRBJ1-6 proteins around the CDR3, the complete variable domain is GAGVSQTPSNKVTEKGKYVELRCDPISGHTALYWYRQSLGQGPEFLIYFQGTGAADDSGLPNDRFFAVRPEGSVSTLKIQRTERGDSAVYLCASSSGQRNSPLHFGNGTRLTVT.